This passage covers 4 T cell receptor beta chains from one sample sequenced in a study of response to subunit inactivated influenza vaccine. TCRdb processed the RT-PCR reads anew with MiXCR; each CDR3 protein has one entry. The sample holds 600,000 to 700,000 distinct CDR3 sequences; roughly 15% are singletons and the top ten take 7.5% to 9%. Sequenced material: PBMCs from blood, taken about 14 days before vaccination. Source of these receptors: a man aged 50-60 years who received an inactivated influenza vaccine.

The rearrangement uses TRBV20-1 and TRBJ2-7; 8 nucleotides align to TRBD1. The CDR3 spans 14 residues. V trimming: 4 bases; J trimming: 6 bases; junction bases outside the gene matches: 11. In germline, CDR1 is DFQATT, CDR2 SNEGSKA (reference sequence). CDR3 bases: TGCAGTGCTACCGATCGGGACAGGATTTTCGAGCAGTACTTC. It specifies CSATDRDRIFEQYF.

This clonotype was picked up one time. The junction and the germline gene differ at one end; a read error may be behind it. The chain links TRBV7-9 to TRBJ2-6; TRBD1 matches at 9 bases. The germline V gene encodes CDR1 SEHNR and CDR2 FQNEAQ (reference sequence). The CDR3 extends over 15 amino acids. Written as DNA, the CDR3 is TGTGCCAGCTCGGACAGGGGTGGTGGGGCCAACGTCCCGACTTTC. This codes for CASSDRGGGANVPTF.

There are a few counts of this clonotype. The chain couples TRBV4-2 to TRBJ2-7; no firm D call. The V gene lost 3 bases and the J gene lost 3 bases, with 9 bases spanning the gap. CDR3 length equals 13 residues. Germline-derived CDR1 and CDR2 are LGHNA and YNFKEQ. CDR3 nucleotide sequence: TGTGCCAGCAGCCAGGATCTCAACTACGAGCAGTACTTC. Its translation: CASSQDLNYEQYF.

The V and J genes are TRBV20-1 and TRBJ2-7; 8 positions agree with TRBD1. Germline V gene data show CDR1 as DFQATT and CDR2 as SNEGSKA (reference sequence). This CDR3 contains 13 residues. The V gene end was trimmed by 5 bases and the J gene end by 3 bases; junction bases not matched to a gene: 6. The CDR3 DNA follows: TGCAGTGCTGGGGACAGGCTAGGCTACGAGCAGTACTTC. As protein: CSAGDRLGYEQYF.